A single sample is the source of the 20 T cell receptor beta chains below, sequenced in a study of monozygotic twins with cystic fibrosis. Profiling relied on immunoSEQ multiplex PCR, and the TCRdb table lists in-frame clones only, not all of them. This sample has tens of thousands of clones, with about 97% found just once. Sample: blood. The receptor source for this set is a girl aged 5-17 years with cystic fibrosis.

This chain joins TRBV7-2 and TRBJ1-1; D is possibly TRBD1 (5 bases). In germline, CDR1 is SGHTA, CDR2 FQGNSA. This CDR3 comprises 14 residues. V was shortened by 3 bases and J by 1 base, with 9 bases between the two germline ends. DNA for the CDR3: TGTGCCAGCAGCTTTGACAGATCGAACACTGAAGCTTTCTTT. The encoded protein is CASSFDRSNTEAFF. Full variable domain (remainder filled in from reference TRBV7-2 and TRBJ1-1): GAGVSQSPSNKVTEKGKDVELRCDPISGHTALYWYRQSLGQGLEFLIYFQGNSAPDKSGLPSDRFSAERTGGSVSTLTIQRTQQEDSAVYLCASSFDRSNTEAFFGQGTRLTVV.

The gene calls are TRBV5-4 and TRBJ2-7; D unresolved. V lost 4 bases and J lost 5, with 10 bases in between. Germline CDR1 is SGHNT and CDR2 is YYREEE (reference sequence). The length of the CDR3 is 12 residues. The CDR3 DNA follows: TGTGCCAGCAGCCGCTTGACTGACGAGCAGTACTTC. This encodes CASSRLTDEQYF.

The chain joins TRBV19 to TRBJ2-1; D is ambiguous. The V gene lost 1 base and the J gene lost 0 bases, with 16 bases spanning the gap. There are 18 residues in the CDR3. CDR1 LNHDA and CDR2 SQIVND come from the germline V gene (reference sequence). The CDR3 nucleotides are TGTGCCAGTAGTATAGTGCCCCCCGCAATTTCCTCCTACAATGAGCAGTTCTTC. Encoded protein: CASSIVPPAISSYNEQFF.

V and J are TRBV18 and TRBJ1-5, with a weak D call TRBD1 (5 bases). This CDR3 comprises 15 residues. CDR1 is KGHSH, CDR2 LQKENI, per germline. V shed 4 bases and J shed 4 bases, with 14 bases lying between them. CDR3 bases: TGTGCCAGCTCACTCTTGGGGGGGACTAATCAGCCCCAGCATTTT. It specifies CASSLLGGTNQPQHF.

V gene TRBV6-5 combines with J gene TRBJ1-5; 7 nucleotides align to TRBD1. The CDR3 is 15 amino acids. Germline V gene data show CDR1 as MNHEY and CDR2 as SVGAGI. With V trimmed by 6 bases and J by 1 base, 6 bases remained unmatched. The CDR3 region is CASRTRQGSNQPQHF. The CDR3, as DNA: TGTGCCAGCAGGACCCGACAGGGCAGCAATCAGCCCCAGCATTTT.

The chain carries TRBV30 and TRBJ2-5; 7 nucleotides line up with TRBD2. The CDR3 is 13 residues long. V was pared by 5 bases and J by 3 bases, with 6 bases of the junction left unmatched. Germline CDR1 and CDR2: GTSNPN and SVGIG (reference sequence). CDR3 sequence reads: CAWYPGLKETQYF. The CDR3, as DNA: TGTGCCTGGTACCCGGGACTAAAAGAGACCCAGTACTTC. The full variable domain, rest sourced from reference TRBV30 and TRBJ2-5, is SQTIHQWPATLVQPVGSPLSLECTVEGTSNPNLYWYRQAAGRGLQLLFYSVGIGQISSEVPQNLSASRPQDRQFILSSKKLLLSDSGFYLCAWYPGLKETQYFGPGTRLLVL.

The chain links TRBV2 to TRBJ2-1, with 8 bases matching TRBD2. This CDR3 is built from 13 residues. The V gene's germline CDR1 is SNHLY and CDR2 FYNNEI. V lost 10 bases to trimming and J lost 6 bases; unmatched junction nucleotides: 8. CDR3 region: CATVSGISNEQFF. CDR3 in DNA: TGTGCCACCGTTAGCGGGATCTCCAATGAGCAGTTCTTC.

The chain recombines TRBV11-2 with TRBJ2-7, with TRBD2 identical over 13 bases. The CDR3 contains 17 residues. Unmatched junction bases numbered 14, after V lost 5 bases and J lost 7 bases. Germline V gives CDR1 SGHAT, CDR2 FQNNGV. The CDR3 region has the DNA TGTGCCAGCAGCCCACTACCACTAGCGGGAGGGCTAGGGGAGCAGTACGTC. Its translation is CASSPLPLAGGLGEQYV.

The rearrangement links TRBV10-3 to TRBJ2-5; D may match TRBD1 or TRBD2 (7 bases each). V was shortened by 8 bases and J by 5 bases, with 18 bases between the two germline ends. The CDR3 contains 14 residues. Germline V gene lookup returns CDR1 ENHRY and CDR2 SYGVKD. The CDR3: CAIRSGTAGETQYF. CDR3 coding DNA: TGTGCCATCCGCTCCGGGACAGCGGGGGAGACCCAGTACTTC.

CDR3 nucleotide sequence: TGTGCCAGCAGCCCCCAGATGGGGGTGTCTGGGGCCAACGTCCTGACTTTC. This codes for CASSPQMGVSGANVLTF. V is TRBV7-3 and J is TRBJ2-6; D is perhaps TRBD1 or TRBD2 (5 bases each). Trimming took 5 bases from V and 1 from J, leaving 15 bases between them. Germline values: CDR1 SGHTA, CDR2 FQGTGA. There are 17 residues in the CDR3.

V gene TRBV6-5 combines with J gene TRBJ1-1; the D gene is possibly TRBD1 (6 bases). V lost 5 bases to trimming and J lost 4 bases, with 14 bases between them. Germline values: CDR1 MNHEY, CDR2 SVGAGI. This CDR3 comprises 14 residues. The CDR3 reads CASSRGGVGTEAFF. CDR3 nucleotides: TGTGCCAGCAGTCGAGGGGGGGTTGGCACTGAAGCTTTCTTT.

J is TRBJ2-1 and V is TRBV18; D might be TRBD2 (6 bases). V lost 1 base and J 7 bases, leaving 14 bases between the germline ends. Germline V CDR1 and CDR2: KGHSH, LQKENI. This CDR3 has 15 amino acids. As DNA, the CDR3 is TGTGCCAGCTCACCACAGGAGGGCCCCTGGAATGAGCAGTTCTTC. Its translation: CASSPQEGPWNEQFF. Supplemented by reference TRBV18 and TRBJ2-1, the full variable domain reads NAGVMQNPRHLVRRRGQEARLRCSPMKGHSHVYWYRQLPEEGLKFMVYLQKENIIDESGMPKERFSAEFPKEGPSILRIQQVVRGDSAAYFCASSPQEGPWNEQFFGPGTRLTVL.

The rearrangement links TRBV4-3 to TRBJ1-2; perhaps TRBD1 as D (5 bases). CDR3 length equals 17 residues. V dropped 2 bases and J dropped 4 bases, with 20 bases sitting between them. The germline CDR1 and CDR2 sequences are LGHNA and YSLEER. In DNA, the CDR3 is TGCGCCAGCAGCCAACTTCGGGGGATCAAGGGTGGCTATGGCTACACCTTC. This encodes CASSQLRGIKGGYGYTF.

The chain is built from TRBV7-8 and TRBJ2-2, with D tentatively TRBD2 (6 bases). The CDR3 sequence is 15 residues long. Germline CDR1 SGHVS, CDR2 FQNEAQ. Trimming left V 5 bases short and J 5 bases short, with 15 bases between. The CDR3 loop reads CASSRRSGITGELFF. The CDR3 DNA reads TGTGCCAGCAGCCGACGTAGCGGCATTACCGGGGAGCTGTTTTTT.

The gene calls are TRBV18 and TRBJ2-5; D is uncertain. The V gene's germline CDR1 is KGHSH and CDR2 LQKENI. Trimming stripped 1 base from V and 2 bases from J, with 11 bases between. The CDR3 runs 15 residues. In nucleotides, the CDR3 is TGTGCCAGCTCACCACTACACAGTCAGCAAGAGACCCAGTACTTC. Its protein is CASSPLHSQQETQYF.

CDR3 region: CASSDSGPSSAIYF. The CDR3 DNA is TGTGCCAGCAGCGACTCAGGCCCTTCTTCTGCCATATATTTT. This chain joins TRBV9 and TRBJ1-3; D is unclear. V lost 3 bases to trimming and J lost 11 bases, with 18 bases between them. Germline V gene data show CDR1 as SGDLS and CDR2 as YYNGEE. The CDR3 totals 14 residues.

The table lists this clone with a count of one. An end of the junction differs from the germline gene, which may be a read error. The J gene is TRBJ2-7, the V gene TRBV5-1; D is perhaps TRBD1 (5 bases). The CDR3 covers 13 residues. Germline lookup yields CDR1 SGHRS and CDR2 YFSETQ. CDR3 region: CASTMGPSHEQYF. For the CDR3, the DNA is TGCGCCAGCACCATGGGGCCCTCCCACGAGCAGTACTTC.

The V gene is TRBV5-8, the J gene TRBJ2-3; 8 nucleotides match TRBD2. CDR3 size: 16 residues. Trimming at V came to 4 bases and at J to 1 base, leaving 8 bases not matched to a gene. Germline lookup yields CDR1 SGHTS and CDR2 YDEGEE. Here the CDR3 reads CASSQSGGLRTDTQYF. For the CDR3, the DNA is TGTGCCAGCAGCCAAAGCGGGGGCCTCCGCACAGATACGCAGTATTTT.

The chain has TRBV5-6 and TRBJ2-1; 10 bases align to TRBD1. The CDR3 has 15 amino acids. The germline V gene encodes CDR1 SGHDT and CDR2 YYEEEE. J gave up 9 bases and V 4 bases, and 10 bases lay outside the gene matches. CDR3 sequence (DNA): TGTGCCAGCAGCCAGGAACGGACAGGGGGTGTTGAGCAGTTCTTC. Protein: CASSQERTGGVEQFF.

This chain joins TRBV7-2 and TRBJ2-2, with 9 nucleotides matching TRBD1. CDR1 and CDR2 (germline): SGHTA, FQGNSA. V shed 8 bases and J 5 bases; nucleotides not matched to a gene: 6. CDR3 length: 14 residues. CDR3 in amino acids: CASRSTGGTGELFF. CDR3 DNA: TGTGCCAGCCGCTCGACAGGGGGTACCGGGGAGCTGTTTTTT.